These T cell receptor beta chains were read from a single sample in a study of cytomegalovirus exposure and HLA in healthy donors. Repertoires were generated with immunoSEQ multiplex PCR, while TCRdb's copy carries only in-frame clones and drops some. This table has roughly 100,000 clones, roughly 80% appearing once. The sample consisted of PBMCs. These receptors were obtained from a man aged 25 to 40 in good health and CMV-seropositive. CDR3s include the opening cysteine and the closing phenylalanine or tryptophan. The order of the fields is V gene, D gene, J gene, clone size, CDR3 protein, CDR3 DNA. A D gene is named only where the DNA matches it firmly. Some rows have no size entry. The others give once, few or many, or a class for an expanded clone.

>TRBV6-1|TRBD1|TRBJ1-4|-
CASSEWRQGGEKLFF
TGTGCCAGCAGTGAATGGAGACAGGGAGGAGAAAAACTGTTTTTT
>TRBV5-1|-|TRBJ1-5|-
CASSLAPGGNQPQHF
TGCGCCAGCAGCTTGGCCCCAGGGGGCAATCAGCCCCAGCATTTT
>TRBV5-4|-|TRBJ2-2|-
CASSFRGTGELFF
TGTGCCAGCAGCTTCCGGGGCACCGGGGAGCTGTTTTTT
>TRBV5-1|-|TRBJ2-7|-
CASSLAAGPYEQYF
TGCGCCAGCAGCTTGGCGGCAGGTCCCTACGAGCAGTACTTC
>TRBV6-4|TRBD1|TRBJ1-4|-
CASSELGTANEKLFF
TGTGCCAGCAGCGAGCTCGGGACAGCTAATGAAAAACTGTTTTTT
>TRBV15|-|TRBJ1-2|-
CATSPWGANYGYTF
TGTGCCACCAGTCCGTGGGGGGCTAACTATGGCTACACCTTC
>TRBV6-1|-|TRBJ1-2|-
CASSEPPRAF
TGTGCCAGCAGTGAACCCCCCCGTGCCTTC
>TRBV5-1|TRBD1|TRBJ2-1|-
CASSLQGQLSYNEQFF
TGCGCCAGCAGCTTACAGGGACAGCTGAGTTACAATGAGCAGTTCTTC
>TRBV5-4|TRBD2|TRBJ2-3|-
CASSPTSGSTDTQYF
TGTGCCAGCAGCCCGACTAGCGGGAGTACAGATACGCAGTATTTT
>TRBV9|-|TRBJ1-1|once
CASSNLPTQNTEAFF
TGTGCCAGCAGCAACCTCCCCACACAGAACACTGAAGCTTTCTTT